Sequencing of this T cell receptor beta chain was carried out in a study of shared clonotypes between healthy human individuals. General study findings and limits: Non-shared clonotypes displayed generation probabilities falling below those of clonotypes present in all four donors.

Terminally differentiated effector memory CD45RA+ cells were excluded by CCR7 positive selection of CD45RO-negative cells. Profiling relied on immunoSEQ multiplex PCR, and the TCRdb table lists in-frame clones only, not all of them. The sample lists about 2 million clones; about 95% were seen once. Of note for this clone: The antigen is undetermined.

The clonotype comes from a young man in good health. Sequences were obtained from naive CD8+ T cells sorted from blood.

CDR3 nucleotide sequence: TGCGCCAGCAGCCAAGCCTTGAATTACGAGCAGTACTTC. Its protein is CASSQALNYEQYF. This chain joins TRBV4-1 and TRBJ2-7; D remains ambiguous. Germline V CDR1 and CDR2: MGHRA, YSYEKL. CDR3 length: 13 amino acids. V was trimmed by 1 base and J by 4 bases, leaving 8 bases between them.